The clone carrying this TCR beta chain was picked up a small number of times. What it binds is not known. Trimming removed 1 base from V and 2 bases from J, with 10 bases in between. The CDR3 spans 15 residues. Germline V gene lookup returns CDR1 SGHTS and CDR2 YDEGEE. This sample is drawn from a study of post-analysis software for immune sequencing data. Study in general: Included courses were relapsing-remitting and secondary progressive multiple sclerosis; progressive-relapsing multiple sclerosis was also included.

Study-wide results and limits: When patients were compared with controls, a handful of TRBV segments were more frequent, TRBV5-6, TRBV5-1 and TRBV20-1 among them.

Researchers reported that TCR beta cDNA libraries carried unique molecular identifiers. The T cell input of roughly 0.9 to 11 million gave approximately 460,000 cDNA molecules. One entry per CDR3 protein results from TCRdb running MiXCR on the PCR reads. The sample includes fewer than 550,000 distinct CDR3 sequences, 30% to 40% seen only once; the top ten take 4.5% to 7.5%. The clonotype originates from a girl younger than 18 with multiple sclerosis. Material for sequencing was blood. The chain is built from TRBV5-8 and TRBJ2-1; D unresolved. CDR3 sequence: CASSLLAGPYNEQFF. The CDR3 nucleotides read TGTGCCAGCAGCTTGTTGGCAGGACCCTACAATGAGCAGTTCTTC.